This entry is about one TCR beta chain. Its antigen is currently unknown. Profiled with immunoSEQ multiplex PCR; TCRdb holds only in-frame clones, not every one. The repertoire holds 95,000 to 100,000 clones, with 90% as singletons. CDR1 and CDR2 from the germline V gene are SGHTA and FQGNSA. Trimming took 7 bases from V and 2 from J, leaving 18 bases between them. The CDR3 runs 16 residues. These data come from a study of OX40 agonist ivuxolimab in advanced cancers. Study-level points and caveats: The CD4+ and CD8+ T cells in the blood had expanded clonally by week 6 at 0.1 to 3.0 mg/kg.

The material sequenced was CD4+ or CD8+ T cells sorted from blood, taken in a trial of the OX40 agonist ivuxolimab. This clonotype was obtained from an adult with an advanced solid tumor such as melanoma, head and neck, liver or kidney cancer. This rearrangement joins TRBV7-2 to TRBJ2-1; a possible D gene is TRBD2 (7 bases). The CDR3 is CASIEGGDPTYNEQFF. The CDR3 region has the DNA TGTGCCAGCATCGAGGGGGGGGACCCCACCTACAATGAGCAGTTCTTC.